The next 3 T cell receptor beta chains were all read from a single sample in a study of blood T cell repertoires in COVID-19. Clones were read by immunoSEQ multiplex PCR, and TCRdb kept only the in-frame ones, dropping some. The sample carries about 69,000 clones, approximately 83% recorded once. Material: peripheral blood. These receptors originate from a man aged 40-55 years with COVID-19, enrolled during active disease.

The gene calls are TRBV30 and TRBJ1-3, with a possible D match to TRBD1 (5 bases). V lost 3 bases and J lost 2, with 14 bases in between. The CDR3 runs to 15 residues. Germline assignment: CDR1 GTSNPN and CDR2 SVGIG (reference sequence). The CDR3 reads CAWSPPDSPGNTIYF. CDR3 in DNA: TGTGCCTGGAGCCCCCCCGACAGCCCTGGAAACACCATATATTTT. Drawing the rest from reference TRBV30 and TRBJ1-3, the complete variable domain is SQTIHQWPATLVQPVGSPLSLECTVEGTSNPNLYWYRQAAGRGLQLLFYSVGIGQISSEVPQNLSASRPQDRQFILSSKKLLLSDSGFYLCAWSPPDSPGNTIYFGEGSWLTVV.

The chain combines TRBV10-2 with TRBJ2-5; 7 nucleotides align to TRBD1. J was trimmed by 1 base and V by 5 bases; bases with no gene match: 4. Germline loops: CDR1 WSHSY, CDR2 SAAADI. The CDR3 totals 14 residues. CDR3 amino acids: CASSFRGIQETQYF. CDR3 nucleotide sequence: TGCGCCAGCAGTTTCAGGGGGATCCAAGAGACCCAGTACTTC.

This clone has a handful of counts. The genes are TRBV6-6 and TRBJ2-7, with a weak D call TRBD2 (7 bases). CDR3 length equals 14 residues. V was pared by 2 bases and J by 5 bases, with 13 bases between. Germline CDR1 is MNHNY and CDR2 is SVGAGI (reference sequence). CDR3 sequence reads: CASSYGGAPDEQYF. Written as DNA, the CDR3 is TGTGCCAGCAGTTACGGGGGGGCCCCTGACGAGCAGTACTTC.